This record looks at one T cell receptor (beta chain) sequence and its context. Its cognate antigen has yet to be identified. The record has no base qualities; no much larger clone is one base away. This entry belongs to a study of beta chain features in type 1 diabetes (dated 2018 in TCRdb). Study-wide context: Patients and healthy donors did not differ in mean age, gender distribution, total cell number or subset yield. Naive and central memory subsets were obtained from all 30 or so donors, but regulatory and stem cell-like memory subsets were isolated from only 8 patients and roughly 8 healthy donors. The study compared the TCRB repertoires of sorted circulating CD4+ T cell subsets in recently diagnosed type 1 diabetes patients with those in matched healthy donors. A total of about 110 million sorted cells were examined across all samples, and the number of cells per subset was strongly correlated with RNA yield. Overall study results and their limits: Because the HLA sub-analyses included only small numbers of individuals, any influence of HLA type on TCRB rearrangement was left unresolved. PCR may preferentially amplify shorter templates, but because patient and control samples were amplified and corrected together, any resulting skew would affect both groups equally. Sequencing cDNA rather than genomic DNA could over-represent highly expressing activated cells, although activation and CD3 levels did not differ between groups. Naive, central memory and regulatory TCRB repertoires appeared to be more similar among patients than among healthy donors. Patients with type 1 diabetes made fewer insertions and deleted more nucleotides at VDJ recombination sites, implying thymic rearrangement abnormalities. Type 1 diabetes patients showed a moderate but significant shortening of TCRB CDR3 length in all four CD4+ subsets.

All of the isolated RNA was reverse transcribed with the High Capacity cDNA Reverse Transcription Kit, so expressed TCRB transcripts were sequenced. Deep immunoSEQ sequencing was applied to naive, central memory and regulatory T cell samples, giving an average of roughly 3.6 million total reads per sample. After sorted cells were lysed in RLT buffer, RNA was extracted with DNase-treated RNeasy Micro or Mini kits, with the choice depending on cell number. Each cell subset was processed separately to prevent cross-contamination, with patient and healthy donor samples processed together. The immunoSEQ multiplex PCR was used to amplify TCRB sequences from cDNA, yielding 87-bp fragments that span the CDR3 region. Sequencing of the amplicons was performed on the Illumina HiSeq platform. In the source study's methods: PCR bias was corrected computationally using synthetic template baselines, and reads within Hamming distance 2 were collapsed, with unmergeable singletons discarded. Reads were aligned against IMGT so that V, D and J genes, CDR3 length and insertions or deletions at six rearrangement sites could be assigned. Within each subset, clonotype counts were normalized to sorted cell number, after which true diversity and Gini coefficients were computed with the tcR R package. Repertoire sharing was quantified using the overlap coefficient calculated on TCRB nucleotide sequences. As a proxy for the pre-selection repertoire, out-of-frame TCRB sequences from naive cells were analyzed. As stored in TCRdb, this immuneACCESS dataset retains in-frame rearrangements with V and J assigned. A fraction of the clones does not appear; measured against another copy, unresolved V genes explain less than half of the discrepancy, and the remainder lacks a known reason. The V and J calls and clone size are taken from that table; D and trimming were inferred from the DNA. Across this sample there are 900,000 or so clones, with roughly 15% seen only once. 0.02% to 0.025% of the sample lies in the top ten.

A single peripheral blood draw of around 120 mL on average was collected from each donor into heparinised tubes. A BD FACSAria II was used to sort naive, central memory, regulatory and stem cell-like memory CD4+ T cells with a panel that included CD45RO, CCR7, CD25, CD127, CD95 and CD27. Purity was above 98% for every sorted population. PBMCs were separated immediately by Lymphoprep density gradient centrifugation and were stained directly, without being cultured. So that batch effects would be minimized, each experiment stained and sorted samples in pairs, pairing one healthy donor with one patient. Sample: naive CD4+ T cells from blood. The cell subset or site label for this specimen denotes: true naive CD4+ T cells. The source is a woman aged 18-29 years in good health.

The DNA sequence reads TGTGCCAGCAGCTCGGGGGTTTACTACGAGCAGTACTTC. Translated, this is CASSSGVYYEQYF. The rearranged chain carries TRBV7-2 and TRBJ2-7; TRBD2 is possibly the D segment (6 matching bases). A distance of 10 bases separates the germline ends of V and J, which lose 4 bases and 3 bases respectively. Spanning cysteine to phenylalanine, the CDR3 consists of 13 amino acids. Only the CDR3 region is kept as DNA, spanning 39 bases read in frame from base 1. The germline V gene gives CDR1 as SGHTA and CDR2 as FQGNSA.